What follows are 2 T cell receptor beta chains derived from one specimen sequenced in a study of breast tumors, draining lymph nodes, adjacent tissues. MiXCR was run by TCRdb on the multiplex PCR reads, yielding one entry per CDR3 protein. This sample has 100,000 to 150,000 distinct CDR3 sequences, with 15% to 20% found just once. Samples came from axillary lymph nodes draining the breast cancer. The sample consisted of axillary lymph node tissue. The receptors stem from a female donor with breast cancer. Some clones in this sample may be carry-over from other donors' samples.

The chain is built from TRBV28 and TRBJ1-5, with D unresolved. CDR3 length equals 12 residues. Trimming took off 5 bases at V and 9 bases at J, with 11 bases between the two ends. CDR1 and CDR2 from the germline V gene are MDHEN and SYDVKM. This CDR3 reads CASSPPDWPQHF. CDR3 in DNA: TGTGCCAGCAGTCCGCCTGATTGGCCCCAGCATTTT.

This clonotype showed up just a few times. A much bigger clone sits one base away, suggesting this may be a read error. This chain joins TRBV6-5 and TRBJ1-6; D gene ambiguous. This CDR3 contains 15 residues. Deletions cut 5 bases from V and 2 bases from J, with 10 bases between. The V gene's germline CDR1 is MNHEY and CDR2 SVGAGI. CDR3 amino acids: CASSDRSPYNSPLHF. The CDR3 nucleotides read TGTGCCAGCAGTGACCGGAGTCCCTATAATTCACCCCTCCACTTT.